The present T cell receptor beta chain was sequenced within a study of blood T cells in healthy people across ages. General observations from the study: Age advanced and TCR beta diversity per million T cells fell, roughly linearly.

Trimming left V 2 bases short and J 11 bases short, with 18 bases between. Per the germline V gene, CDR1 is SGHTA and CDR2 is FQGNSA. The CDR3 sequence is 14 residues long. Alongside a J-beta primer mix, a sample-barcoded 5' primer served in a second PCR lasting roughly 6 to 11 cycles. TCRdb redid the calling of the 5' RACE reads with MiXCR, one entry per CDR3 protein. The sample yields about 1.1 million distinct CDR3 sequences, 30% to 40% seen once. Of note for this clonotype: Its target is unknown.

Each donor had 8 to 10 milliliters of peripheral blood drawn. J is TRBJ1-2 and V is TRBV7-2; maybe TRBD1 (6 bases). This receptor was taken from a man aged 18 to 29 in good health. The material sequenced was blood. CDR3 loop: CASSLNQGQTSYTF. The CDR3 DNA reads TGTGCCAGCAGCTTAAACCAGGGGCAAACTTCGTACACCTTC.